A selection of T cell receptor beta chains follows, all from one sample in a study of CD8+CD57+ T cells in acquired aplastic anemia. Each CDR3 protein gets one entry after TCRdb re-called the reads with MiXCR. The data hold about 190,000 distinct CDR3 sequences, with roughly half observed a single time. Material for sequencing was sorted CD4+, CD8+, or CD8+CD57+ T cells (not recorded which) from PBMCs. The receptors were gathered from a human donor in good health, serving as a control. CDR3s include the opening cysteine and the closing phenylalanine or tryptophan. The D gene is left open where the match is weak. Clone size is stated in some rows and not others, as once, few, many or a class when expanded.

V gene: TRBV19; D gene: NA; J gene: TRBJ2-6; clone size: NA; CDR3 protein: CASSIFDGRSGANVLTF; CDR3 DNA: TGTGCCAGTAGTATTTTCGATGGACGCTCTGGGGCCAACGTCCTGACTTTC
V gene: TRBV4-1; D gene: TRBD1; J gene: TRBJ1-1; clone size: many; CDR3 protein: CASSRVWTGRNTEAFF; CDR3 DNA: TGCGCCAGCAGCCGTGTCTGGACAGGGCGGAACACTGAAGCTTTCTTT
V gene: TRBV9; D gene: NA; J gene: TRBJ2-5; clone size: few; CDR3 protein: CASSAGETQYF; CDR3 DNA: TGTGCCAGCAGCGCCGGGGAGACCCAGTACTTC
V gene: TRBV7-2; D gene: TRBD2; J gene: TRBJ2-7; clone size: NA; CDR3 protein: CASTTSGGAYEQYF; CDR3 DNA: TGTGCCAGCACCACTAGCGGGGGAGCCTACGAGCAGTACTTC
V gene: TRBV10-3; D gene: TRBD1; J gene: TRBJ2-5; clone size: NA; CDR3 protein: CAISDPGTEETQYF; CDR3 DNA: TGTGCCATCAGTGATCCAGGGACAGAAGAGACCCAGTACTTC
V gene: TRBV7-2; D gene: NA; J gene: TRBJ2-5; clone size: NA; CDR3 protein: CASSLESGTKETQYF; CDR3 DNA: TGTGCCAGCAGCTTAGAAAGCGGGACAAAAGAGACCCAGTACTTC
V gene: TRBV13; D gene: NA; J gene: TRBJ1-6; clone size: NA; CDR3 protein: CASSLGLSPLHF; CDR3 DNA: TGTGCCAGCAGCTTGGGGCTATCACCCCTCCACTTT
V gene: TRBV11-2; D gene: TRBD1; J gene: TRBJ1-4; clone size: few; CDR3 protein: CASTAQKTGVEKLFF; CDR3 DNA: TGTGCCAGCACAGCACAAAAGACAGGGGTTGAAAAACTGTTTTTT
V gene: TRBV7-3; D gene: NA; J gene: TRBJ2-7; clone size: NA; CDR3 protein: CASSSMDIWAGAEQYF; CDR3 DNA: TGTGCCAGCAGCTCCATGGACATTTGGGCTGGGGCCGAGCAGTACTTC
V gene: TRBV7-2; D gene: TRBD1; J gene: TRBJ1-6; clone size: NA; CDR3 protein: CASSLPGQGESPLHF; CDR3 DNA: TGTGCCAGCAGCTTACCGGGACAGGGTGAATCACCCCTCCACTTT
V gene: TRBV5-1; D gene: NA; J gene: TRBJ1-1; clone size: NA; CDR3 protein: CASSLEGGAEGLNTEAFF; CDR3 DNA: TGCGCCAGCAGCTTGGAGGGAGGGGCGGAGGGATTGAACACTGAAGCTTTCTTT
V gene: TRBV5-1; D gene: TRBD1; J gene: TRBJ1-2; clone size: NA; CDR3 protein: CASSPGTGVTFGYTF; CDR3 DNA: TGCGCCAGCAGCCCAGGGACAGGGGTGACGTTTGGCTACACCTTC
V gene: TRBV2; D gene: TRBD1; J gene: TRBJ1-2; clone size: NA; CDR3 protein: CASRGTGGEGYTF; CDR3 DNA: TGTGCCAGCAGGGGGACAGGGGGCGAAGGCTACACCTTC
V gene: TRBV9; D gene: TRBD2; J gene: TRBJ2-6; clone size: many; CDR3 protein: CASSPSWLAGGAGANVLTF; CDR3 DNA: TGTGCCAGCAGCCCCAGTTGGCTAGCGGGGGGAGCTGGGGCCAACGTCCTGACTTTC
V gene: TRBV19; D gene: TRBD2; J gene: TRBJ2-5; clone size: many; CDR3 protein: CASSQGLVETQYF; CDR3 DNA: TGTGCCAGTAGTCAGGGACTAGTCGAGACCCAGTACTTC
V gene: TRBV20-1; D gene: TRBD2; J gene: TRBJ2-7; clone size: NA; CDR3 protein: CSARRTSGGAREQYF; CDR3 DNA: TGCAGTGCTAGAAGGACTAGCGGGGGGGCCCGGGAGCAGTACTTC
V gene: TRBV19; D gene: TRBD1; J gene: TRBJ1-1; clone size: many; CDR3 protein: CASSIYSDRAPEAFF; CDR3 DNA: TGTGCCAGTAGTATTTATTCTGACAGGGCCCCTGAAGCTTTCTTT
V gene: TRBV10-3; D gene: TRBD1; J gene: TRBJ2-1; clone size: many; CDR3 protein: CATRLWGQGVYNEQFF; CDR3 DNA: TGTGCCACCCGCTTATGGGGACAGGGGGTGTACAATGAGCAGTTCTTC
V gene: TRBV20-1; D gene: TRBD2; J gene: TRBJ2-1; clone size: NA; CDR3 protein: CSARDGRGGTDTQFF; CDR3 DNA: TGCAGTGCTAGAGACGGGCGGGGGGGCACAGATACGCAGTTCTTC
V gene: TRBV5-6; D gene: TRBD2; J gene: TRBJ2-3; clone size: NA; CDR3 protein: CASSLRLAGAQPRDTQYF; CDR3 DNA: TGTGCCAGCAGCTTGAGGCTAGCGGGGGCCCAGCCGAGAGATACGCAGTATTTT
V gene: TRBV10-3; D gene: TRBD2; J gene: TRBJ2-2; clone size: NA; CDR3 protein: CASSSPGLVSTGELFF; CDR3 DNA: TGTGCCAGCAGTTCTCCGGGACTAGTCAGTACCGGGGAGCTGTTTTTT
V gene: TRBV24-1; D gene: TRBD1; J gene: TRBJ1-1; clone size: NA; CDR3 protein: CATRIRTGGTEAFF; CDR3 DNA: TGTGCCACCAGGATACGGACAGGGGGCACTGAAGCTTTCTTT
V gene: TRBV5-8; D gene: NA; J gene: TRBJ1-1; clone size: many; CDR3 protein: CASSLVGQNTEAFF; CDR3 DNA: TGTGCCAGCAGCTTGGTGGGGCAGAACACTGAAGCTTTCTTT
V gene: TRBV24-1; D gene: NA; J gene: TRBJ1-5; clone size: many; CDR3 protein: CATSDGGLQPQHF; CDR3 DNA: TGTGCCACCAGTGATGGGGGGCTCCAGCCCCAGCATTTT
V gene: TRBV14; D gene: NA; J gene: TRBJ2-5; clone size: NA; CDR3 protein: CASSQVGGETQYF; CDR3 DNA: TGTGCCAGCAGCCAAGTCGGAGGAGAGACCCAGTACTTC
V gene: TRBV2; D gene: NA; J gene: TRBJ1-4; clone size: NA; CDR3 protein: CASSGWTENEKLFF; CDR3 DNA: TGTGCCAGCAGTGGCTGGACAGAGAATGAAAAACTGTTTTTT
V gene: TRBV5-1; D gene: TRBD1; J gene: TRBJ2-7; clone size: NA; CDR3 protein: CASSTKGASYEQYF; CDR3 DNA: TGTGCCAGCAGCACAAAGGGGGCCTCCTACGAGCAGTACTTC
V gene: TRBV6-5; D gene: NA; J gene: TRBJ1-5; clone size: NA; CDR3 protein: CASSYSGNSNQPQHF; CDR3 DNA: TGTGCCAGCAGTTACTCTGGCAATAGCAATCAGCCCCAGCATTTT
V gene: TRBV10-3; D gene: NA; J gene: TRBJ2-7; clone size: NA; CDR3 protein: CAIRDALAPSSYEQYF; CDR3 DNA: TGTGCCATCAGGGACGCCTTAGCCCCCAGCTCCTACGAGCAGTACTTC
V gene: TRBV7-7; D gene: TRBD1; J gene: TRBJ2-5; clone size: NA; CDR3 protein: CASSPTGTETQYF; CDR3 DNA: TGTGCCAGTAGCCCGACAGGGACAGAGACCCAGTACTTC
V gene: TRBV7-6; D gene: TRBD1; J gene: TRBJ2-5; clone size: many; CDR3 protein: CASSRAPGGLQETQYF; CDR3 DNA: TGTGCCAGCAGTCGGGCGCCAGGGGGCCTCCAAGAGACCCAGTACTTC
V gene: TRBV7-2; D gene: TRBD2; J gene: TRBJ2-7; clone size: few; CDR3 protein: CASSQTSGGYEQYF; CDR3 DNA: TGTGCCAGCAGTCAAACTAGCGGGGGTTACGAGCAGTACTTC
V gene: TRBV20-1; D gene: TRBD2; J gene: TRBJ2-3; clone size: NA; CDR3 protein: CSARGLTSGGSSTDTQYF; CDR3 DNA: TGCAGTGCTAGGGGGCTCACTAGCGGGGGGTCTAGCACAGATACGCAGTATTTT
V gene: TRBV7-2; D gene: TRBD1; J gene: TRBJ1-1; clone size: NA; CDR3 protein: CASRRTGGGTEAFF; CDR3 DNA: TGTGCCAGTAGGAGGACAGGCGGCGGCACTGAAGCTTTCTTT
V gene: TRBV24-1; D gene: TRBD1; J gene: TRBJ1-1; clone size: NA; CDR3 protein: CATSDLSVGRHGTGGGGTEAFF; CDR3 DNA: TGTGCCACCAGTGATTTGTCTGTGGGGCGGCACGGGACAGGGGGCGGAGGCACTGAAGCTTTCTTT
V gene: TRBV20-1; D gene: NA; J gene: TRBJ1-2; clone size: NA; CDR3 protein: CSASHVNYGYTF; CDR3 DNA: TGCAGTGCTAGTCACGTTAACTATGGCTACACCTTC
V gene: TRBV20-1; D gene: TRBD2; J gene: TRBJ2-1; clone size: NA; CDR3 protein: CSARDSGKRGGEGEQFF; CDR3 DNA: TGCAGTGCTAGAGACTCTGGGAAGCGGGGGGGTGAGGGTGAGCAGTTCTTC
V gene: TRBV27; D gene: NA; J gene: TRBJ2-7; clone size: many; CDR3 protein: CASKGPGKGYEQYF; CDR3 DNA: TGTGCCAGCAAAGGACCAGGGAAGGGCTACGAGCAGTACTTC
V gene: TRBV20-1; D gene: NA; J gene: TRBJ1-6; clone size: NA; CDR3 protein: CSARGRGNNSPLHF; CDR3 DNA: TGCAGTGCTAGGGGTAGGGGAAATAATTCACCCCTCCACTTT
V gene: TRBV20-1; D gene: NA; J gene: TRBJ2-7; clone size: NA; CDR3 protein: CSASRGADYEQYF; CDR3 DNA: TGCAGTGCTAGCAGAGGGGCTGACTACGAGCAGTACTTC
V gene: TRBV5-1; D gene: TRBD1; J gene: TRBJ2-7; clone size: many; CDR3 protein: CASSSRGQVLYEQYF; CDR3 DNA: TGCGCCAGCAGCTCGAGGGGACAGGTTCTTTACGAGCAGTACTTC
V gene: TRBV4-1; D gene: TRBD1; J gene: TRBJ2-2; clone size: NA; CDR3 protein: CASSQADRENTGELFF; CDR3 DNA: TGCGCCAGCAGCCAAGCGGACAGGGAAAACACCGGGGAGCTGTTTTTT
V gene: TRBV7-3; D gene: TRBD2; J gene: TRBJ2-3; clone size: many; CDR3 protein: CASSYSGGTPTDTQYF; CDR3 DNA: TGTGCCAGCAGCTATAGCGGGGGGACACCCACAGATACGCAGTATTTT
V gene: TRBV19; D gene: TRBD1; J gene: TRBJ1-5; clone size: NA; CDR3 protein: CASSMDRGFSQPQHF; CDR3 DNA: TGTGCCAGTAGTATGGACAGGGGATTTAGTCAGCCCCAGCATTTT
V gene: TRBV24-1; D gene: NA; J gene: TRBJ1-1; clone size: many; CDR3 protein: CATSDQGIEAFF; CDR3 DNA: TGTGCCACCAGTGATCAGGGGATAGAAGCTTTCTTT
V gene: TRBV19; D gene: TRBD2; J gene: TRBJ2-7; clone size: NA; CDR3 protein: CASDRRDYGNYEQYF; CDR3 DNA: TGTGCCAGTGATAGGAGGGACTACGGCAACTACGAGCAGTACTTC
V gene: TRBV20-1; D gene: NA; J gene: TRBJ1-3; clone size: many; CDR3 protein: CSARTVTFDSGNTIYF; CDR3 DNA: TGCAGTGCTAGAACTGTAACCTTCGACTCTGGAAACACCATATATTTT
V gene: TRBV10-3; D gene: NA; J gene: TRBJ2-7; clone size: NA; CDR3 protein: CAISESRNEQYF; CDR3 DNA: TGTGCCATCAGTGAGTCAAGGAACGAGCAGTACTTC